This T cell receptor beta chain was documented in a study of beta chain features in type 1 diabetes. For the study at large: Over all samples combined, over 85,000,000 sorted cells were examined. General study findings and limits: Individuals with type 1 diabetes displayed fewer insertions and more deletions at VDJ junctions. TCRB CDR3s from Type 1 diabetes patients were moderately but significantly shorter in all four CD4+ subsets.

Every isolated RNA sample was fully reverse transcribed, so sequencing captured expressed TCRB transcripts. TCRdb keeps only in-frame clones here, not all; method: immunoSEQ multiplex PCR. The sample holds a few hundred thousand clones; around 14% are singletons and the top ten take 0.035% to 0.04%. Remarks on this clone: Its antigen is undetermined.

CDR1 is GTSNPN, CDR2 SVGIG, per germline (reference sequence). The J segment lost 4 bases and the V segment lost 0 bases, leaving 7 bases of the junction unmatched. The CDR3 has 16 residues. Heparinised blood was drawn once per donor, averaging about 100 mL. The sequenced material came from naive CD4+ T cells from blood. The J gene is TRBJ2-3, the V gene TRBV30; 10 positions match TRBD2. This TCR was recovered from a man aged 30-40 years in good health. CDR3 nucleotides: TGTGCCTGGAGTGTACTGGTAGCGGGAGGAGCAGATACGCAGTATTTT. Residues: CAWSVLVAGGADTQYF. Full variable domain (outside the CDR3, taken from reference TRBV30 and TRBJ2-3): SQTIHQWPATLVQPVGSPLSLECTVEGTSNPNLYWYRQAAGRGLQLLFYSVGIGQISSEVPQNLSASRPQDRQFILSSKKLLLSDSGFYLCAWSVLVAGGADTQYFGPGTRLTVL.